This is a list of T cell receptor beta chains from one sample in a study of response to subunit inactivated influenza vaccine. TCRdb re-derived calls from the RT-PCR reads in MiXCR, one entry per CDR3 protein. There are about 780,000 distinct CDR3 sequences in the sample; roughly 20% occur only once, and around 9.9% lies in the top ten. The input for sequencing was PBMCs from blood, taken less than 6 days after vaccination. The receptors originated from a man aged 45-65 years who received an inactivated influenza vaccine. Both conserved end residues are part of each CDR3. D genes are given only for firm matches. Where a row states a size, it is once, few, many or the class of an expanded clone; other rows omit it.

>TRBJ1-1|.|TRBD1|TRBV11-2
TGTGCCAGCAGCCCCCTCGAGGACAGGGTTGCCGAAGCTTTCTTT
CASSPLEDRVAEAFF
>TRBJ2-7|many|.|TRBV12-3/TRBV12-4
TGTGCCAGCGGGGACTACGAGCAGTACTTC
CASGDYEQYF
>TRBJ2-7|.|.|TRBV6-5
TGTGCCAGCAGTTACTCGGTGGGGACTGACGAGCAGTACTTC
CASSYSVGTDEQYF
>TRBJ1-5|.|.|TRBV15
TGTGCCACCAGCAACAGGGTTCGGAGGGATCAGCCCCAGCATTTT
CATSNRVRRDQPQHF
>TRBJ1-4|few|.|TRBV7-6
TGTGCCAGCAGCTTAGATATTGGGAATGAAAAACTGTTTTTT
CASSLDIGNEKLFF
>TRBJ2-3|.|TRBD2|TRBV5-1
TGCGCCAGCAGCTCCCGCTCGACTAGCTCAGATACGCAGTATTTT
CASSSRSTSSDTQYF
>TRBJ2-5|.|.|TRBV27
TGTGCCAGCAGTTTAGCGAGCGCAAGAGGAGAGACCCAGTACTTC
CASSLASARGETQYF
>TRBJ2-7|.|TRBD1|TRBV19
TGTGCCAGTAGGACGACCTCCGGGACAGGGTCCTACGAGCAGTACTTC
CASRTTSGTGSYEQYF
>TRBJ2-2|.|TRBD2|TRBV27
TGTGCCAGCAGTCCAGCCTATAGCGGGATAGTTACCGGGGAGCTGTTTTTT
CASSPAYSGIVTGELFF
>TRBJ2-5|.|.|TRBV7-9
TGTGCCAGCAGCTTATATTCATCCAGCCAAGAGACCCAGTACTTC
CASSLYSSSQETQYF
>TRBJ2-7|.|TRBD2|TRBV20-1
TGCAGTGCTAAGGGACTAGCGGGAACTCAGTACGAGCAGTACTTC
CSAKGLAGTQYEQYF
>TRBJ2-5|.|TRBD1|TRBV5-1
TGCGCCAGCAGCTTTGCGACAGGGATACAAGAGACCCAGTACTTC
CASSFATGIQETQYF
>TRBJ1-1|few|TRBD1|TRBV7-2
TGTGCCAGCAGCCCTTGGCCGGGACAGGGGGCTGAAGCTTTCTTT
CASSPWPGQGAEAFF
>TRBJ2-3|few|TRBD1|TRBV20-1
TGCAGTGGGGGACAGGGCACCACAGATACGCAGTATTTT
CSGGQGTTDTQYF
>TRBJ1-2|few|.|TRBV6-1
TGTGCCAGCATCAAAGACCGGGCCTACTATGGCTACACCTTC
CASIKDRAYYGYTF
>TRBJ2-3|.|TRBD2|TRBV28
TGTGCCAGCAGTGTAGCGGGTCTCGAAGGTGGTACGCAGTATTTT
CASSVAGLEGGTQYF
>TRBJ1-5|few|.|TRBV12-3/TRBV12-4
TGTGCCAGCAGTATGAGGGGGAGAGGTCAGCCCCAGCATTTT
CASSMRGRGQPQHF
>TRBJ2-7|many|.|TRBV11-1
TGTGCCAGCAGCTTAGGCGGACCCCAGCTCCCGCACTCCTACGAGCAGTACTTC
CASSLGGPQLPHSYEQYF
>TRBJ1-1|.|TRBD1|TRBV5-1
TGCGCCACCGCAACCGGGACAGGCATATCTTTCTTT
CATATGTGISFF
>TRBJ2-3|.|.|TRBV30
TGTGCCTGGCTCCAGTCAGGGAAAAATACGCAGTATTTT
CAWLQSGKNTQYF
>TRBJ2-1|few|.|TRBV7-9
TGTGCCAGCAGCTTAGTTTCGGTGGGTAATGAGCAGTTCTTC
CASSLVSVGNEQFF
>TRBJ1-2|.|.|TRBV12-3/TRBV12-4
TGTGCCAGCATTCCTCCAGGGGCGCCCTATGGCTACACCTTC
CASIPPGAPYGYTF
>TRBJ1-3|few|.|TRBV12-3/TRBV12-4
TGTGCCAGCAGTGAGGGTCTTAGAAACACCATATATTTT
CASSEGLRNTIYF
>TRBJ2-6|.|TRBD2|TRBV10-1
TGCGCCAGCAGTGGTGGGCTAGCGGGGGCTGGGGCCAACGTCCTGACTTTC
CASSGGLAGAGANVLTF
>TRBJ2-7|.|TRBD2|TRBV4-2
TGTGCCAGCAGCCAAGACGGGGGAGGGAATCTCAACGAGCAGTACTTC
CASSQDGGGNLNEQYF
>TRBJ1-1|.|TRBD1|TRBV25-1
TGTGCCAGCAGGGCGACAGGGGTCCTTGAAGCTTTCTTT
CASRATGVLEAFF
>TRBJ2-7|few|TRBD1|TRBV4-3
TGCGCCAGCAGCCAAGAGTGGGGACAGGCCTACGAGCAGTACTTC
CASSQEWGQAYEQYF
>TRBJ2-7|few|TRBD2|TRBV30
TGTGCCTGGAGTGTAGGGACTAGCGGGACGTACGAGCAGTACTTC
CAWSVGTSGTYEQYF
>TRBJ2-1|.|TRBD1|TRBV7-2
TGTGCCAGCAGCAAATCCCGGGACAGGGGAGGCGATGAGCAGTTCTTC
CASSKSRDRGGDEQFF
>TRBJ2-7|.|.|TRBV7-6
TGTGCCAGCAGCTTAGAACCATCCAACTACGAGCAGTACTTC
CASSLEPSNYEQYF
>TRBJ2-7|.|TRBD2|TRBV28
TGTGCCAGCAGTTTACTGACACTAGCGGGAGCGCTCGAGCAGTACTTC
CASSLLTLAGALEQYF
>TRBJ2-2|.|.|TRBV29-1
TGCAGCGTTGACCCCCAGGAGGGGACCGGGGAGCTGTTTTTT
CSVDPQEGTGELFF
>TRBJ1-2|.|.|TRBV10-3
TGTGCCATCAGTGGAAATCCGGAGGGTTTGTTCTATGGCTACACCTTC
CAISGNPEGLFYGYTF
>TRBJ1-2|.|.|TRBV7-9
TGTGCCAGCAGCTCCGGGGGGACTCACTGGGACTACACCTTC
CASSSGGTHWDYTF
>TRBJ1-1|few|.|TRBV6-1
TGTGCCACCCGGGAAAAGGGGCTAAACACTGAAGCTTTCTTT
CATREKGLNTEAFF
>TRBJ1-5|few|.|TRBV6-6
TGTGCCACCAAAGATAGCAATCAGCCCCAGCATTTT
CATKDSNQPQHF
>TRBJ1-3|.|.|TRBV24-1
TGTGCCACCAGTGAACATACGGGCACCATATATTTT
CATSEHTGTIYF
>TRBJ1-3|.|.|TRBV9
TGTGCCAGCAGCGACGGCGGCAGTGACTCTGGAAACACCATATATTTT
CASSDGGSDSGNTIYF
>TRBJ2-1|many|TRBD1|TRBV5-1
TGCGCCAGCAGCTTGGGATTTAGGGGGCCCCACTACAATGAGCAGTTCTTC
CASSLGFRGPHYNEQFF
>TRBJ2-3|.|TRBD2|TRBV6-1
TGTGCCAGCAGCCGCTACCGGACTAGCGGGATCACAGATACGCAGTATTTT
CASSRYRTSGITDTQYF
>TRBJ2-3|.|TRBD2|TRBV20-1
TGCAGTGCTAGATTTGGCGGGGGGAAAGATACGCAGTATTTT
CSARFGGGKDTQYF
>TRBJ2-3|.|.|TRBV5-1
TGCGCCAGCAGCTTGGAGCCGGGGGCGGGGGTATATACGCAGTATTTT
CASSLEPGAGVYTQYF
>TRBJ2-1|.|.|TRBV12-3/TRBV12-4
TGTGCCAGCAGTGCCCGAGTAGGTGAGCAGTTCTTC
CASSARVGEQFF
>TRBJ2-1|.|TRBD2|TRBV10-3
TGTGCCATCAGCGGGCTTAGGCTAGCGGAAGACAATGAGCAGTTCTTC
CAISGLRLAEDNEQFF
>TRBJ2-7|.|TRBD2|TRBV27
TGTGCCAGCAGTTTAGGGACTAGCGGGAGCTTACACGAGCAGTACTTC
CASSLGTSGSLHEQYF
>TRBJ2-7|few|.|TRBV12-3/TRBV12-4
TGTGCCAGCACTCGGGAAAACACCTACGAGCAGTACTTC
CASTRENTYEQYF
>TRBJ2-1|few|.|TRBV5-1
TGCGCCAGCAGCTTGGTAAGGGTGAGGGACAATGAGCAGTTCTTC
CASSLVRVRDNEQFF
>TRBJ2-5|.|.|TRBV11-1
TGTGCCAGCAGCCGGGCTATGGGAGAGACCCAGTACTTC
CASSRAMGETQYF
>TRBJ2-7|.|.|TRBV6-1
TGTGCCAGCAGTGACCTGAGGAGGCAGTACTTC
CASSDLRRQYF
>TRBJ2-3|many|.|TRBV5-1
TGCGCCAGCAGCCTTCCCGGGGGTACAGATACGCAGTATTTT
CASSLPGGTDTQYF
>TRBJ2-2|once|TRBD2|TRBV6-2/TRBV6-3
TGTGCCAGCAGTTACGGGCTAGCGGGAGGCGCCGGGGAGCTGTTTTTT
CASSYGLAGGAGELFF
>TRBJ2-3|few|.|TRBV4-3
TGCGCCAGCAGCCAAGATTTCAGTAATACGCAGTATTTT
CASSQDFSNTQYF
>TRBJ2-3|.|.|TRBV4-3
TGCGCCAGCAGCCAAGACCAGAGCACAGATACGCAGTATTTT
CASSQDQSTDTQYF
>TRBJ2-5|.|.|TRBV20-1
TGCAGTGCTAGCGACCTAAGGGGACTAGAGACCCAGTACTTC
CSASDLRGLETQYF
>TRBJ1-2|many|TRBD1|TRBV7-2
TGTGCCAGCAGCCCTACGGGGACAGGCCTTAACTATGGCTACACCTTC
CASSPTGTGLNYGYTF
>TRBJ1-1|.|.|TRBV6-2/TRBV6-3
TGTGCCAGCATTTCGGCCCCAGGACAGTACGGGACGAACACTGAAGCTTTCTTT
CASISAPGQYGTNTEAFF
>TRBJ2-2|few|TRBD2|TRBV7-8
TGTGCCAGCAACAGCCAGCGGGAGTTAGGGGAGCTGTTTTTT
CASNSQRELGELFF
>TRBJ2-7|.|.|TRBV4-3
TGCGCCAGCAGCCAAGATAGCCGGGACTTCTACGAGCAGTACTTC
CASSQDSRDFYEQYF
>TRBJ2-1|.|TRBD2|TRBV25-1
TGTGCCAGCAGTGCGGGGGGGGACCCCTCCTACAATGAGCAGTTCTTC
CASSAGGDPSYNEQFF